This T cell receptor beta chain is drawn from a study of blood T cell repertoires in COVID-19. Study-level information: T cells, B-cell-depleted T cells, or PBMCs supplied cDNA or gDNA.

The CDR3 totals 15 residues. V was pared by 0 bases and J by 1 base, with 10 bases between. Germline loops: CDR1 LGHNA, CDR2 YSLEER. Per the original methods: Counts of nucleated cells, estimated from reference gene primer amplification, were obtained. Profiled with immunoSEQ multiplex PCR; TCRdb holds only in-frame clones, not every one. V and J calls plus clone size are reproduced from that table; the DNA served to infer D and trimming. The sample has about 240,000 clones; around four fifths are singletons. The sample taken for sequencing was peripheral blood. The TCR originated in a woman older than 75 with COVID-19, enrolled during active disease. The genes are TRBV4-3 and TRBJ2-7; D may be TRBD2 (6 bases). The CDR3 sequence is CASSQDWRESYEQYF. CDR3 nucleotides: TGCGCCAGCAGCCAAGATTGGAGGGAGTCCTACGAGCAGTACTTC.